Included here is one TCR beta chain sequence, with context. This clone's antigen is unknown. Base qualities are not provided; no much larger clone lies one nucleotide away. Around 550 nanograms of biopsy DNA per sample were submitted for commercial TCRB immunosequencing. A two-step, amplification bias-controlled multiplex PCR was used by Adaptive Biotechnology to amplify CDR3 regions from genomic DNA. The first PCR used primers for every V and J gene segment; the second PCR added barcodes and Illumina adapters. CDR3 libraries were sequenced using an Illumina instrument. The authors' analysis ran thus. Analysis combined the vendor-provided pipelines with custom analysis of raw data in R/Bioconductor under R version 3.3.0. Clonality, ranging from 0 to 1, was calculated as the inverse of the normalised Shannon entropy of all productive clones. High-frequency clones were defined as the share of the repertoire occupied by the top 100 clones, with only clones passing a 95% confidence test being retained. Repertoire diversity was measured with the Simpson index, and overlap between samples was measured with the Morisita-Horn index. Drawn from immuneACCESS, this table holds only the in-frame rearrangements with V and J called that TCRdb kept. Clones are partly lost; checked studies trace under half to an unresolved V gene and leave the rest unexplained. V, J and clone size derive from that table, while D and trimming were established from the DNA sequence. This sample is represented by fewer than 4,000 clones; 82% of them were singletons. Together, the top ten hold around 7.6% of the sample.

Taken from cysteine to phenylalanine, the CDR3 has 14 residues. The only DNA kept is the CDR3, 42 bases in frame from the first base. As encoded in the germline V gene (reference sequence), CDR1 is GTSNPN while CDR2 is SVGIG. The germline ends are 12 bases apart after V is trimmed by 6 bases and J by 1 base. The source of the sample is a study of T cell repertoires in ileal Crohn's disease (dated by TCRdb to about 2019). As for the study more broadly: The median duration of disease was 6 to 10 years, and at the time of surgery around 32% of patients were active smokers. A Rutgeerts score above i0 was used to define endoscopic postoperative recurrence. Running in parallel with the study was a multicentre cohort set up to find predictors of early endoscopic recurrence following ileocolonic resection. About half of the patients received postoperative therapy: some 12 received thiopurines and approximately 19 received anti-TNF agents. Every patient underwent surgery because of a complication, which was stricturing disease in 61% and penetrating disease in about 39%. A total of 171 mucosal samples from approximately 57 patients were sequenced, collected from several sites on the surgical specimen as well as at postoperative endoscopy. The TCR repertoire was analysed in approximately 60 patients with Crohn's disease drawn from a prospective multicentre cohort.

The investigation overall reported the following: Higher percentages of high-frequency clones at the time of surgery were linked to endoscopic recurrence, and every patient with clonality above 26.8% (18/57) had recurrence. Sorted CD8 T cells carried more high-frequency clones than CD4 T cells, suggesting mucosal expansions were mainly CD8. A significantly higher proportion of clonal expansions was observed in active smokers at surgery than in non-smokers (about 25% vs 20%, p=0.02). Mucosal CD4 and CD8 T cells were sorted and sequenced only in a subgroup of patients, whose size was not stated.

Adults with ileal or ileocolonic Crohn's disease for whom ileocolonic resection was indicated were considered eligible. Before DNA extraction, whole ileal mucosal biopsies were kept frozen at -80 degrees C. Genomic DNA was extracted from frozen whole biopsies using a TRizol-based method and was quantified with a NanoDrop 2000 spectrophotometer. The TCR originated in an adult with Crohn's disease. The sequence is built from TRBV30 and TRBJ1-4, with the D gene not clear enough to name. The sequenced sample consisted of ileal tissue. The CDR3 amino acid sequence is: CACIPVGTNEKLFF. The DNA reads as follows: TGTGCCTGTATCCCAGTTGGAACTAATGAAAAACTGTTTTTT.